This T cell receptor beta chain was sequenced in a study of T cells in Graves' hyperthyroidism and ophthalmopathy. The TCR beta CDR3 regions underwent amplification using RNA transcripts as the source. HTBI primers were the set used in a first-round RT-PCR of the TCR CDR3. One entry per CDR3 protein, called by TCRdb with MiXCR from the multiplex PCR reads. The sample lists approximately 430,000 distinct CDR3 sequences, under 15% occurring once. Notes on this clonotype: The antigen is not known.

Study-wide results and caveats: Median prediction lead before ophthalmopathy onset was 5.5 to 7 months with the model.

The study left out patients who had uncontrolled infection, other autoimmune disease, pregnancy or lactation. The diagnoses drew upon clinical symptoms, serum thyroxine and TRAb, thyroid ultrasound and orbital computed tomography. The PBMCs were taken from over 9.5 ml of fresh peripheral blood. V shed 6 bases and J 4 bases; nucleotides not matched to a gene: 13. The CDR3 consists of 16 residues. Germline V CDR1 and CDR2: DFQATT, SNEGSKA (reference sequence). The chain carries TRBV20-1 and TRBJ2-1; 9 bases map to TRBD1. This clonotype was sampled from a man between 18 and 35 years old with Graves' ophthalmopathy. Specimen: blood. CDR3 DNA sequence: TGCAGTGCCAATAAGCGGGACAGGGCTATATACAATGAGCAGTTCTTC. Translation: CSANKRDRAIYNEQFF.